The 6 T cell receptor beta chains given below trace back to one sample, sequenced in a study of neoadjuvant anti-PD-1 for oral cavity cancer. TCRdb's table, derived via immunoSEQ multiplex PCR, lists solely in-frame clones and lacks some. Altogether fewer than 10,000 clones are present, 65% to 70% being singletons, with the ten largest covering around 4%. As for time point: after neoadjuvant nivolumab, at surgical resection. The sequencing here drew on PBMCs, taken after nivolumab (anti-PD-1) treatment. The receptor set was obtained from a person aged 40 to 85 with oral cavity squamous cell carcinoma.

This clone was counted between two and nine times. V usage is TRBV12-5 and J usage is TRBJ2-7, with D hard to call. CDR3 length: 14 amino acids. Germline assignment: CDR1 LGHNT and CDR2 FRNRAP. V was trimmed by 7 bases and J by 4 bases, leaving 17 bases between them. CDR3 amino acids: CASVRADKQYEQYF. The CDR3 coding sequence is TGTGCTAGTGTTAGGGCAGACAAACAATACGAGCAGTACTTC.

The chain joins TRBV5-1 to TRBJ2-7; D is possibly TRBD2 (6 bases). The V gene lost 1 base and the J gene lost 5 bases, with 10 bases spanning the gap. The CDR3 is 13 residues long. Germline loops: CDR1 SGHRS, CDR2 YFSETQ. The CDR3 is CASSLTGVNEQYF. CDR3 in DNA: TGCGCCAGCAGCTTGACGGGAGTCAACGAGCAGTACTTC. Looking up the rest from reference TRBV5-1 and TRBJ2-7 gives the full variable domain: KAGVTQTPRYLIKTRGQQVTLSCSPISGHRSVSWYQQTPGQGLQFLFEYFSETQRNKGNFPGRFSGRQFSNSRSEMNVSTLELGDSALYLCASSLTGVNEQYFGPGTRLTVT.

The V and J genes are TRBV6-5 and TRBJ1-2, with TRBD1 identical over 10 bases. J lost 4 bases, V lost 5 bases, and 4 bases had no gene match. Germline V gene data show CDR1 as MNHEY and CDR2 as SVGAGI. The CDR3 extends over 14 amino acids. CDR3 nucleotide sequence: TGTGCCAGCAGTCGTCGGACAGGGGGCTATGGCTACACCTTC. It specifies CASSRRTGGYGYTF.

The chain combines TRBV15 with TRBJ2-1; TRBD1 or TRBD2 may be the D gene (5 bases each). This CDR3 has 15 residues. V lost 0 bases to trimming and J lost 4 bases, with 10 bases between them. CDR1 is LNHNV, CDR2 YYDKDF, per germline (reference sequence). The CDR3 DNA follows: TGTGCCACCAGCAGAGATCAGGGCGGGTACAATGAGCAGTTCTTC. This gives the protein CATSRDQGGYNEQFF.

This clone occurred a few times. The rearrangement links TRBV19 to TRBJ2-7; 9 bases are a match to TRBD1. V dropped 5 bases and J dropped 9; count of bases not matched to a gene: 11. Looked up from germline, CDR1 is LNHDA and CDR2 is SQIVND (reference sequence). This CDR3 is 14 amino acids long. The CDR3 sequence is CASSAGQGSVGQYF. CDR3 coding DNA: TGTGCCAGTAGTGCTGGACAGGGGTCGGTGGGGCAGTACTTC.

The chain links TRBV15 to TRBJ1-5; D is unresolved. CDR1 is LNHNV, CDR2 YYDKDF, per germline (reference sequence). Trimming left V 6 bases short and J 9 bases short, with 6 bases between. The CDR3 is made up of 10 amino acids. CDR3 in amino acids: CATRGAPQHF. The CDR3 DNA reads TGTGCCACCAGAGGAGCGCCCCAGCATTTT.